Given below is one T cell receptor beta chain in context. The antigen remains undetermined. These data come from a study of T-cell memory formation after mild COVID-19. The germline gives CDR1 DFQATT, CDR2 SNEGSKA (reference sequence). The CDR3 extends over 13 amino acids. Trimming cost V 5 bases and J 3 bases, with 11 bases left between them. 5'RACE primed at constant segments yielded TCR alpha and TCR beta cDNA libraries bearing sample barcodes and UMIs. TCRdb independently ran MiXCR on the 5' RACE reads; one entry per CDR3 protein. The sample lists 450,000 to 700,000 distinct CDR3 sequences; more than 15% were seen once. Study outcomes and limitations: The appearance of some responding clones in pre-infection memory suggested that cross-reactive memory joined.

The sequencing sample was made of PBMCs or a T cell subset sorted from them (not recorded which). J is TRBJ1-5 and V is TRBV20-1; D remains unclear. This receptor was identified in an adult woman who had mild COVID-19 (a few samples of this study predate the infection). Cell type and time point are not known. CDR3 in amino acids: CSAPEGSNQPQHF. CDR3 coding DNA: TGCAGTGCTCCGGAGGGTTCCAATCAGCCCCAGCATTTT.